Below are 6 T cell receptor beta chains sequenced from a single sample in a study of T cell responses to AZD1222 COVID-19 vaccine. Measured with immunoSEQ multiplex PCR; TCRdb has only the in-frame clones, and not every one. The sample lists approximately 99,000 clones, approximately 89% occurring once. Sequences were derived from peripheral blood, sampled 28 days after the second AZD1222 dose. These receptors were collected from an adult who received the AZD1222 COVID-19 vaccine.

The CDR3 here is CASSYKGTNEKLFF. CDR3 nucleotide sequence: TGTGCCAGCAGTTACAAAGGAACTAATGAAAAACTGTTTTTT. The chain employs TRBV6-6 and TRBJ1-4; D is undetermined. V was clipped by 2 bases and J by 1 base, with 5 bases between them. CDR1 and CDR2 (germline): MNHNY, SVGAGI (reference sequence). The length of the CDR3 is 14 residues.

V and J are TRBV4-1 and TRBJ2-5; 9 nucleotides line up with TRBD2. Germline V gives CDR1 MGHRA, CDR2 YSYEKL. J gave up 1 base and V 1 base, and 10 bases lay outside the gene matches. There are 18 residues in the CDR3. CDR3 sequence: CASSQGGLAGPPQETQYF. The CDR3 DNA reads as TGCGCCAGCAGCCAAGGAGGGCTAGCGGGACCCCCCCAAGAGACCCAGTACTTC.

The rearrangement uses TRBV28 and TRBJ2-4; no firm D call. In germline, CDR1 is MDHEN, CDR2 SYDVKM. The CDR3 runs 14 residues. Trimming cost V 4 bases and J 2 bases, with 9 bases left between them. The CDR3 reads CASSSHSPKNIQYF. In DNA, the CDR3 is TGTGCCAGCAGTTCCCACAGTCCCAAAAACATTCAGTACTTC.

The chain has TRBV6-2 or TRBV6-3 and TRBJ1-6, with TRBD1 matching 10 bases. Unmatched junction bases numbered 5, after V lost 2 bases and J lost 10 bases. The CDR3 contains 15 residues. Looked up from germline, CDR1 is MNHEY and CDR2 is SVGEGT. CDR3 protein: CASSYPRTGGSPLHF. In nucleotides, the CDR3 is TGTGCCAGCAGTTACCCTCGGACAGGGGGGTCACCCCTCCACTTT.

DNA of the CDR3: TGTGCCAGCAGCTTATGGGGTGAAAAACTGTTTTTT. Translating it yields CASSLWGEKLFF. The chain carries TRBV5-4 and TRBJ1-4; the D is unclear. V lost 2 bases to trimming and J lost 7 bases, with 6 bases between them. Germline V lookup: CDR1 SGHNT, CDR2 YYREEE (reference sequence). The CDR3 runs 12 residues.

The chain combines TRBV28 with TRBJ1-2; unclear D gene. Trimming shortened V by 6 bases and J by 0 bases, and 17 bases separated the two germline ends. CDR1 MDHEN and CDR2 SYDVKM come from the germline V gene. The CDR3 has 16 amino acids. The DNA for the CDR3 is TGTGCCAGCAGCAAAGGCCCCATCAGTACTAACTATGGCTACACCTTC. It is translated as CASSKGPISTNYGYTF.